This T cell receptor (beta chain) was sequenced for a study of glioma-infiltrating T cells. Whole-study context: Low-grade gliomas were grade II; glioblastomas were grade IV at initial diagnosis.

General study findings and limits: A blood CDR3 motif signature was depleted in highly divergent patients. Gliomas, especially low-grade, showed above-expected tissue-blood divergence; non-neoplastic patients showed below.

Amplification of TCR alpha and beta CDR3 regions from RNA used iRepertoire nested multiplex PCR. TCRdb reprocessed the multiplex PCR reads via MiXCR and lists one record per CDR3 protein. The data show more than 300,000 distinct CDR3 sequences, with around 45% seen just once and about 11% held by the top ten. V gave up 8 bases and J gave up 1 base, with 17 bases separating them. CDR3 length: 15 amino acids. CDR1 MNHNS and CDR2 SASEGT come from the germline V gene. At least ten counts were recorded for this clonotype. What it recognizes is unknown. The sample was glioma tissue, nonneoplastic brain tissue, or PBMCs (not recorded which). V and J are TRBV6-1 and TRBJ1-1, with D possibly matching TRBD1 (6 bases). This TCR derives from a human donor with low-grade glioma or glioblastoma, undergoing nonglioma brain surgery, or in good health (not recorded which). Written as DNA, the CDR3 is TGTGCCAGCCGGGGGGCAGGGTCCCAGAACACTGAAGCTTTCTTT. Translating it yields CASRGAGSQNTEAFF.